The rows below give T cell receptor beta chains drawn from one sample of a study of T cell responses to AZD1222 COVID-19 vaccine. Profiled with immunoSEQ multiplex PCR; TCRdb holds only in-frame clones, not every one. The sample shows 150,000 to 250,000 clones, roughly nine tenths of them seen only once. Source: peripheral blood, taken 28 days after the second AZD1222 dose. The source is an adult who received the AZD1222 COVID-19 vaccine. Both conserved end residues are part of each CDR3. The D gene is left open where the match is weak. Clone size, where shown, is once, few, many, or a class for clones that have expanded.

d_call | j_call | v_call | clone_size | cdr3_aa | cdr3_nt
- | TRBJ1-1 | TRBV25-1 | - | CASSAGDRYTEAFF | TGTGCCAGCAGTGCAGGAGACAGGTACACTGAAGCTTTCTTT
- | TRBJ1-3 | TRBV19 | - | CASITSSGNTIYF | TGTGCCAGTATAACTTCTTCTGGAAACACCATATATTTT
TRBD2 | TRBJ2-7 | TRBV28 | - | CASIKPGGVSYEQYF | TGTGCCAGCATTAAGCCGGGGGGAGTATCCTACGAGCAGTACTTC
- | TRBJ2-3 | TRBV7-3 | - | CASSLSGAGTDTQYF | TGTGCCAGCAGCTTAAGTGGGGCAGGGACAGATACGCAGTATTTT
TRBD2 | TRBJ2-3 | TRBV7-2 | - | CASSSPRTSGTDTQYF | TGTGCCAGCAGCTCCCCCCGGACTAGCGGTACAGATACGCAGTATTTT
- | TRBJ2-1 | TRBV28 | - | CASSTDNEQFF | TGTGCCAGCAGCACCGACAATGAGCAGTTCTTC
- | TRBJ1-6 | TRBV15 | - | CATSGRSDSPLHF | TGTGCCACCAGCGGAAGATCCGATTCACCCCTCCACTTT
- | TRBJ2-1 | TRBV15 | - | CATSRDRGGGYNEQFF | TGTGCCACCAGCAGGGACCGGGGAGGAGGCTACAATGAGCAGTTCTTC
- | TRBJ2-3 | TRBV4-1 | - | CASSLHTSTDTQYF | TGCGCCAGCAGCCTCCATACTAGCACAGATACGCAGTATTTT
- | TRBJ2-1 | TRBV5-8 | - | CASRAGIRAHNEQFF | TGTGCCAGCAGAGCCGGGATACGGGCCCATAATGAGCAGTTCTTC
- | TRBJ2-1 | TRBV11-2 | - | CASSLVSDMHNEQFF | TGTGCCAGCAGCTTAGTGTCAGATATGCACAATGAGCAGTTCTTC
TRBD1 | TRBJ2-7 | TRBV5-6 | - | CASSPGWDRPYEQYF | TGTGCCAGCAGCCCCGGATGGGACAGGCCATACGAGCAGTACTTC
- | TRBJ2-1 | TRBV18 | - | CASSLSSYNEQFF | TGTGCCAGCTCCTTGAGCTCCTACAATGAGCAGTTCTTC
TRBD2 | TRBJ2-7 | TRBV7-9 | - | CASSLGGSGWNEQYF | TGTGCCAGCAGCTTAGGCGGGAGTGGGTGGAACGAGCAGTACTTC
- | TRBJ1-2 | TRBV28 | - | CASSLVSSYGYTF | TGTGCCAGCAGTTTAGTATCGTCATATGGCTACACCTTC
TRBD1 | TRBJ1-4 | TRBV30 | - | CAWSNGQGNEKLFF | TGTGCCTGGAGTAACGGACAGGGGAATGAAAAACTGTTTTTT
TRBD1 | TRBJ2-7 | TRBV11-2 | - | CASSLAGTGGGREQYF | TGTGCCAGCAGCTTAGCTGGGACAGGGGGCGGAAGGGAGCAGTACTTC
- | TRBJ2-7 | TRBV18 | - | CASSPGAGNEQYF | TGTGCCAGCTCACCCGGGGCCGGGAACGAGCAGTACTTC
- | TRBJ2-3 | TRBV9 | - | CASSVGRLRTDTQYF | TGTGCCAGCAGCGTTGGTAGGCTTAGAACAGATACGCAGTATTTT
TRBD2 | TRBJ2-3 | TRBV7-9 | - | CASSFRGLAGGPTDTQYF | TGTGCCAGCAGCTTTAGGGGACTAGCGGGAGGGCCTACAGATACGCAGTATTTT
- | TRBJ2-1 | TRBV6-5 | - | CASSTWSQLDEQFF | TGTGCCAGCAGTACCTGGAGCCAGTTGGATGAGCAGTTCTTC
TRBD1 | TRBJ2-1 | TRBV7-9 | - | CASSFRDRGENEQFF | TGTGCCAGCAGCTTCCGGGACAGGGGGGAGAATGAGCAGTTCTTC
TRBD1 | TRBJ1-3 | TRBV6-6 | - | CASSLPGQGAGNTIYF | TGTGCCAGCAGTTTACCGGGACAGGGGGCAGGAAACACCATATATTTT
- | TRBJ2-7 | TRBV5-4 | - | CASSLRGSYEQYF | TGTGCCAGCAGCTTGAGGGGCTCCTACGAGCAGTACTTC
TRBD2 | TRBJ2-1 | TRBV5-4 | - | CASTMGGTGNNEQFF | TGTGCCAGCACCATGGGGGGGACTGGAAACAATGAGCAGTTCTTC
TRBD2 | TRBJ2-1 | TRBV10-3 | once | CAIRGTSEYNEQFF | TGTGCCATCAGGGGGACTAGCGAATACAATGAGCAGTTCTTC
TRBD2 | TRBJ2-5 | TRBV11-3 | - | CASSLAFLAGEQETQYF | TGTGCCAGCAGCTTAGCCTTTCTAGCGGGGGAACAAGAGACCCAGTACTTC
- | TRBJ1-4 | TRBV6-5 | - | CASSRSLGGEKLFF | TGTGCCAGCAGTCGCTCCCTGGGGGGTGAAAAACTGTTTTTT
- | TRBJ2-7 | TRBV6-1 | - | CASSEAHVGYEQYF | TGTGCCAGCAGTGAAGCCCACGTTGGCTACGAGCAGTACTTC
TRBD2 | TRBJ2-5 | TRBV11-3 | - | CASSLGTSLIGETQYF | TGTGCCAGCAGCTTAGGGACTAGCTTAATTGGAGAGACCCAGTACTTC
TRBD2 | TRBJ2-2 | TRBV15 | - | CATSRVLAVTGELFF | TGTGCCACCAGCAGAGTACTAGCGGTCACCGGGGAGCTGTTTTTT
- | TRBJ2-7 | TRBV9 | - | CASSVTGYEQYF | TGTGCCAGCAGCGTGACCGGGTACGAGCAGTACTTC
TRBD2 | TRBJ2-1 | TRBV6-5 | - | CASSYSGTNNEQFF | TGTGCCAGCAGTTACTCCGGGACTAACAATGAGCAGTTCTTC
- | TRBJ2-2 | TRBV19 | - | CASSIWGGELFF | TGTGCCAGTAGTATCTGGGGCGGGGAGCTGTTTTTT
- | TRBJ2-3 | TRBV5-1 | - | CASSPTSADTQYF | TGCGCCAGCAGCCCGACTAGTGCAGATACGCAGTATTTT
- | TRBJ1-3 | TRBV5-6 | once | CASSLGLTIYF | TGTGCCAGCAGCTTGGGTCTCACCATATATTTT
- | TRBJ1-2 | TRBV19 | once | CASSIDLAGNYGYTF | TGTGCCAGTAGTATAGATCTGGCAGGCAACTATGGCTACACCTTC
TRBD1 | TRBJ1-5 | TRBV30 | - | CAWRGRDSGNQPQHF | TGTGCCTGGAGGGGCCGGGACAGTGGCAATCAGCCCCAGCATTTT
TRBD2 | TRBJ2-5 | TRBV3-1/TRBV3-2 | - | CASSRTSETQYF | TGTGCCAGCAGCCGGACTAGTGAGACCCAGTACTTC
TRBD1 | TRBJ1-6 | TRBV5-1 | - | CASSLLAGGNSPLHF | TGCGCCAGCAGCCTTTTAGCAGGGGGCAATTCACCCCTCCACTTT
- | TRBJ2-1 | TRBV3-1/TRBV3-2 | - | CASSQANEQFF | TGTGCCAGCAGCCAAGCTAATGAGCAGTTCTTC
- | TRBJ2-1 | TRBV7-9 | - | CASSLDEYRSYNEQFF | TGTGCCAGCAGCTTAGACGAGTATCGCTCCTACAATGAGCAGTTCTTC
TRBD1 | TRBJ1-2 | TRBV28 | - | CASRNSGTGVIYGYTF | TGTGCCAGCAGAAATTCCGGGACAGGGGTTATCTATGGCTACACCTTC